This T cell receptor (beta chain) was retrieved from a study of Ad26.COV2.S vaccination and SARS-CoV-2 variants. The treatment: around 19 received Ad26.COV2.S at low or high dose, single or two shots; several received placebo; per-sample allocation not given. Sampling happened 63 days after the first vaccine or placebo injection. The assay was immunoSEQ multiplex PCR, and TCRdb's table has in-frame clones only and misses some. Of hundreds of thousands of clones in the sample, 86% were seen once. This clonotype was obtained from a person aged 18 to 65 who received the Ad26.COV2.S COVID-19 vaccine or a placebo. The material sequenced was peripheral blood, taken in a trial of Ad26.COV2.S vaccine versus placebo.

CDR3 residues: CASSSLLRRETQYF. The CDR3 nucleotides read TGTGCCAGCAGTTCCCTCCTCAGGCGGGAGACCCAGTACTTC. V and J are TRBV7-2 and TRBJ2-5; no firm D call. CDR3 size: 14 residues. Germline V gene sequence: CDR1 SGHTA, CDR2 FQGNSA. The ends were cut back, 6 bases at V and 5 bases at J, with 16 bases in the middle. Variable domain in full (rest from reference TRBV7-2 and TRBJ2-5): GAGVSQSPSNKVTEKGKDVELRCDPISGHTALYWYRQSLGQGLEFLIYFQGNSAPDKSGLPSDRFSAERTGGSVSTLTIQRTQQEDSAVYLCASSSLLRRETQYFGPGTRLLVL.